The source of this T cell receptor beta chain is a study of vaccination and CD4 T cells after COVID-19. This clonotype turned up a few times. Its antigen is currently unknown. Treatment reported: roughly 11-day PBMC culture with coronavirus spike peptide pools or control peptides (ViraFEST assay). Samples of CD4+ T cells were obtained from the unexposed donor before the COVID-19 pandemic (2011-2018). Unexposed donors' CD4+ T cells were tested against SARS-CoV-2 S/N and four cold-coronavirus spikes when cell numbers allowed. Once obtained from cultured CD4+ T cells, the DNA was sequenced using the Oncomine TCR Beta short-read assay. Researchers extracted genomic DNA from CD4+ T cells that had been cultured. Using its own MiXCR run on the PCR reads, TCRdb lists one record per CDR3 protein. This sample carries about 10,000 distinct CDR3 sequences, 32% of them seen once, and the ten largest clones take approximately 15%.

Deletions cut 5 bases from V and 0 bases from J, with 17 bases between. CDR1 and CDR2 (germline): DFQATT, SNEGSKA (reference sequence). The CDR3 covers 16 residues. The source of this sequence is a human donor in good health. Sequencing was done on a sample of CD4+ T cells from blood, cultured in vitro. The chain couples TRBV20-1 to TRBJ1-5, with D possibly TRBD1 on 5 matching bases. The CDR3 DNA follows: TGCAGTGCTCCACGAGGCGCAGGGCCTAGCAATCAGCCCCAGCATTTT. Residues: CSAPRGAGPSNQPQHF.